The present T cell receptor beta chain was sequenced within a study of CD8+ T cells in alopecia areata. Looking at the study overall: Scoring of severity for treated patients was based on percentage of affected scalp area. The study, taken as a whole, reports: In scalp and blood, many expanded lesional clones persisted during tofacitinib. Across lesional scalp, and particularly alopecia totalis/universalis, clonality surpassed that of normal scalp.

Of note for this clone: Its target is not known.

The treatment denotes: oral pan-JAK inhibitor, 5-10 mg twice daily. Sampling of alopecia areata patients yielded lesional scalp punch biopsies as well as peripheral blood. The CDR3 runs to 14 residues. With 3 bases clipped from V and 2 bases from J, the junction kept 1 base outside the gene matches. Germline V CDR1 and CDR2: SGHNT, YYREEE (reference sequence). cDNA serving as the sequencing template came from extracted, reverse transcribed RNA. Some clones are missing from TCRdb's copy, which holds only in-frame ones; the method was immunoSEQ multiplex PCR. The repertoire holds 110,000 to 150,000 clones, with less than 70% as singletons.

Sample: CD8+ T cells sorted from blood, taken at week 4, from a patient treated with tofacitinib. The sequence was obtained from a human donor with alopecia areata. V usage is TRBV5-4 and J usage is TRBJ1-2; TRBD1 aligns across 10 bases. CDR3 amino acids: CASSWDRGNYGYTF. The CDR3 DNA follows: TGTGCCAGCAGCTGGGACAGGGGAAACTATGGCTACACCTTC.